This T cell receptor beta chain emerged from a study of patients and donors after allogeneic stem cell transplantation. Each CDR3 protein gets one entry after TCRdb re-called the RT-PCR reads with MiXCR. The table shows approximately 430,000 distinct CDR3 sequences, with around 15% occurring only once. This receptor was obtained from a human donor who was either an allogeneic HSCT recipient or a stem cell or donor lymphocyte infusion donor (not recorded which). It is not recorded whose cells these are; they may come from a transplant donor. The sample consisted of blood, either unsorted or a sorted T cell fraction (not recorded which).

CDR3 DNA sequence: TGTGCCAGCAGCTTAAAGCCGCTAGAAAATGAAAAACTGTTTTTT. Its translation is CASSLKPLENEKLFF. The chain is built from TRBV5-5 and TRBJ1-4; no clear D gene. Trimming removed 2 bases at V and 5 bases at J, with 13 bases between. Germline assignment: CDR1 SGHKS and CDR2 YYEKEE (reference sequence). CDR3 length: 15 residues.